Many counts were recorded for the clone carrying this TCR beta chain. The antigen is unknown. The time point: longitudinal time-point 2. The unsorted libraries originated from 2 million PBMCs kept at -80 C. The cDNA was generated through 5'RACE incorporating 10-nucleotide random UMIs. From 15-18 subjects, each sequencing run yielded over 160 million TCR-beta sequences. TCRdb reprocessed the 5' RACE reads via MiXCR and lists one record per CDR3 protein. The sample holds 70,000 to 90,000 distinct CDR3 sequences, approximately 5.8% seen once. The germline CDR1 and CDR2 sequences are MDHEN and SYDVKM. The CDR3 sequence is 14 residues long. V gave up 3 bases and J gave up 0 bases, with 8 bases separating them. The sample comes from a study of neurological immune-mediated disorders. Study-wide results and caveats: In HTLV-1-associated myelopathy, TCR clonal expansion was greatest, and in multiple sclerosis it was least, below healthy controls.

This TCR derives from a woman aged 55-69 years with multiple sclerosis. Sequencing input: PBMCs. This chain uses TRBV28 with TRBJ1-1; TRBD1 is a possible D gene (6 bases). Here the CDR3 DNA reads TGTGCCAGCAGTTTTCAGGGGATGAACACTGAAGCTTTCTTT. Its translation is CASSFQGMNTEAFF.